Following are 11 T cell receptor beta chains from one sample sequenced in a study of beta chain features in type 1 diabetes. Study findings and constraints: Significant though moderate, a shortening of TCRB CDR3s appeared in all four CD4+ subsets of Type 1 diabetes patients.

Their antigens are not known. cDNA synthesis used the whole RNA isolate, giving expressed TCRB sequences. TCRdb keeps only in-frame clones here, not all; method: immunoSEQ multiplex PCR. The data hold roughly 160,000 clones, with about 8.3% observed a single time. Sequencing used central memory CD4+ T cells from blood. The origin of the receptors is a woman under 30 with type 1 diabetes.

The chain links TRBV9 to TRBJ2-3; tentative D call: TRBD2 (6 bases). Per the germline V gene, CDR1 is SGDLS and CDR2 is YYNGEE. Trimming pared 2 bases from V and 0 bases from J, leaving 10 bases between. The CDR3 is made up of 15 amino acids. CDR3 coding DNA: TGTGCCAGCAGCGTGATGGACTACAGCACAGATACGCAGTATTTT. Residues: CASSVMDYSTDTQYF.

Only a few counts were recorded for this clone. The sample contains more than one DNA sequence encoding this CDR3. The chain employs TRBV20-1 and TRBJ2-3, with a tentative D call TRBD1 (5 bases). Trimming pared 5 bases from V and 6 bases from J, leaving 6 bases between. CDR3 length equals 10 residues. Germline CDR1 DFQATT, CDR2 SNEGSKA (reference sequence). The CDR3 DNA is TGCAGTGCTTCAGGGGATACGCAGTATTTT. It codes for CSASGDTQYF.

This clone turned up a few times. V is TRBV7-9 and J is TRBJ1-2; D is perhaps TRBD1 (6 bases). The CDR3 sequence is 13 residues long. Per the germline V gene, CDR1 is SEHNR and CDR2 is FQNEAQ (reference sequence). V was clipped by 5 bases and J by 5 bases, with 12 bases between them. The DNA of the CDR3 is TGTGCCAGCAGCCCAGGGGCAGGGTATGGCTACACCTTC. Amino acid sequence: CASSPGAGYGYTF.

This clone was found a few times. The chain couples TRBV9 to TRBJ2-5, with 11 bases fitting TRBD2. CDR1 and CDR2 (germline): SGDLS, YYNGEE. CDR3 length: 15 amino acids. With 6 bases clipped from V and 4 bases from J, the junction kept 8 bases outside the gene matches. The CDR3 loop reads CASTATSGEGETQYF. DNA for the CDR3: TGTGCCAGCACCGCGACTAGCGGGGAGGGAGAGACCCAGTACTTC. Full variable domain (missing parts from reference TRBV9 and TRBJ2-5): DSGVTQTPKHLITATGQRVTLRCSPRSGDLSVYWYQQSLDQGLQFLIQYYNGEERAKGNILERFSAQQFPDLHSELNLSSLELGDSALYFCASTATSGEGETQYFGPGTRLLVL.

J is TRBJ2-1 and V is TRBV14, with 11 bases fitting TRBD2. Germline V lookup: CDR1 SGHDN, CDR2 FVKESK. J gave up 8 bases and V 4 bases, and 7 bases lay outside the gene matches. The CDR3 loop spans 15 amino acids. CDR3 protein: CASSPHSGRAHEQFF. The DNA of the CDR3 is TGTGCCAGCAGCCCACATAGCGGGAGGGCCCATGAGCAGTTCTTC. Based on the CDR3 plus reference TRBV14 and TRBJ2-1, the full variable domain is EAGVTQFPSHSVIEKGQTVTLRCDPISGHDNLYWYRRVMGKEIKFLLHFVKESKQDESGMPNNRFLAERTGGTYSTLKVQPAELEDSGVYFCASSPHSGRAHEQFFGPGTRLTVL.

The sample holds a few counts of this clone. CDR3 in DNA: TGTGCCAGTAGTACCGGACAGGTGGCACCCACGGCCTATGGCTACACCTTC. The encoded protein is CASSTGQVAPTAYGYTF. The genes are TRBV19 and TRBJ1-2, with 7 bases aligning to TRBD1. CDR3 length: 17 amino acids. Germline V gene sequence: CDR1 LNHDA, CDR2 SQIVND (reference sequence). Germline trimming cut 4 bases from V and 4 bases from J; bases unmatched to any gene: 15.

Only a few counts were recorded for this clone. This rearrangement joins TRBV28 to TRBJ2-2; unclear D gene. Germline V gives CDR1 MDHEN, CDR2 SYDVKM. This CDR3 contains 15 residues. Trimming took off 2 bases at V and 4 bases at J, with 11 bases between the two ends. CDR3 protein: CASSLPNSGTGELFF. Written as DNA, the CDR3 is TGTGCCAGCAGTTTACCGAATTCAGGCACCGGGGAGCTGTTTTTT.

Worth noting for this clone: Other DNA sequences in this sample translate to the same CDR3. The chain is built from TRBV2 and TRBJ2-7; D remains unclear. V was pared by 4 bases and J by 6 bases, with 10 bases between. Germline V lookup: CDR1 SNHLY, CDR2 FYNNEI. The CDR3 length is 12 residues. The CDR3 spells CASSGGGGEQYF. CDR3 bases: TGTGCCAGCAGTGGAGGTGGCGGCGAGCAGTACTTC.

The chain carries TRBV30 and TRBJ1-2, with D possibly matching TRBD1 (5 bases). Germline V gene data show CDR1 as GTSNPN and CDR2 as SVGIG (reference sequence). This CDR3 comprises 14 residues. V was shortened by 3 bases and J by 3 bases, with 14 bases between the two germline ends. The CDR3 DNA reads as TGTGCCTGGAGATTCAGGGTATATGACTATGGCTACACCTTC. It encodes CAWRFRVYDYGYTF.

This chain links TRBV5-1 with TRBJ1-1; no clear D. The CDR3 sequence is 14 residues long. The V end lost 0 bases, the J end lost 3 bases, and 9 bases lay between the germline ends. CDR1 and CDR2 (germline): SGHRS, YFSETQ. This chain's CDR3 is CASSLVSRDTEAFF. CDR3 DNA: TGCGCCAGCAGCTTGGTTTCCCGGGACACTGAAGCTTTCTTT.

V gene TRBV6-6 combines with J gene TRBJ2-5, with a tentative D call TRBD2 (6 bases). CDR1 MNHNY and CDR2 SVGAGI come from the germline V gene (reference sequence). V lost 7 bases to trimming and J lost 3 bases, with 12 bases between them. The CDR3 is made up of 13 amino acids. CDR3 region: CASTSPSEETQYF. The CDR3 region has the DNA TGTGCCAGCACGTCGCCTAGCGAAGAGACCCAGTACTTC.